Following are 3 T cell receptor beta chains from one sample sequenced in a study of blood T cell repertoires in COVID-19. Sequencing used immunoSEQ multiplex PCR; TCRdb keeps in-frame clones, though not all of them. The sample contains about 220,000 clones, around 86% of which appear only once. The specimen was peripheral blood. These receptors came from a woman in her forties or fifties with COVID-19, enrolled during active disease.

Concerning this clone: At one end the junction does not follow the germline gene, possibly because of a read error. CDR3 region: CASSLVTDSLITDTQYF. In DNA form, the CDR3 reads TGTGCCAGCAGTTTGGTCACCGACAGCTTAATCACAGATACGCAGTATTTT. J is TRBJ2-3 and V is TRBV5-6, with D maybe TRBD1 (5 bases). The CDR3 is made up of 17 amino acids. Germline CDR1 and CDR2: SGHDT and YYEEEE.

This chain uses TRBV3-1 (or the pseudogene TRBV3-2) with TRBJ2-7; possibly TRBD2 for D (6 bases). CDR1 LGHDT and CDR2 YNNKEL come from the germline V gene (reference sequence). Between the trimmed V and J ends, which lost 3 bases and 7 bases, there was a span of 16 bases. This CDR3 spans 14 amino acids. The CDR3 sequence: CASSQVGGKEEQYF. The CDR3 nucleotides are TGTGCCAGCAGCCAGGTAGGAGGGAAGGAGGAGCAGTACTTC.

This chain joins TRBV3-1 (or the pseudogene TRBV3-2) and TRBJ2-5; the D gene is possibly TRBD2 (7 bases). This CDR3 spans 13 amino acids. Germline CDR1 LGHDT, CDR2 YNNKEL (reference sequence). V gave up 4 bases and J gave up 5 bases, with 11 bases separating them. As DNA, the CDR3 is TGTGCCAGCAGCCGGGGGGGCCGGGAGACCCAGTACTTC. Translating gives CASSRGGRETQYF.